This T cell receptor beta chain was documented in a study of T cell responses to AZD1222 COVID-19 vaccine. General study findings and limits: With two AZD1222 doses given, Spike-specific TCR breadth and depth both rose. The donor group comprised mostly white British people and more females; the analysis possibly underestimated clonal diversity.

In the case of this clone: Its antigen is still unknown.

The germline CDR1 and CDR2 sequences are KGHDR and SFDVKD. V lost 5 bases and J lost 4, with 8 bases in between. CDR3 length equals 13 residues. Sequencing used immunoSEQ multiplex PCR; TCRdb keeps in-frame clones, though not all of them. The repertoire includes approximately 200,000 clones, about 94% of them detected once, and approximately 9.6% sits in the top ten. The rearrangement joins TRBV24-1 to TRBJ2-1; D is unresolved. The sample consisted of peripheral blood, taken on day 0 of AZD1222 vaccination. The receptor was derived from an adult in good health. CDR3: CATSAPEYNEQFF. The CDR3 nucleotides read TGTGCCACCAGTGCCCCGGAATACAATGAGCAGTTCTTC.